This entry lists 26 T cell receptor beta chains sequenced from one sample in a study of T cells in Graves' hyperthyroidism and ophthalmopathy. TCR beta CDR3 regions were amplified from RNA. HTBI primers were used for first-round RT-PCR of the TCR CDR3. A single record per CDR3 protein comes from TCRdb applying MiXCR to the multiplex PCR reads. The sample contains around 350,000 distinct CDR3 sequences, approximately 19% of which appear only once. Sequenced material: blood. The receptors were gathered from a woman aged 18-35 years with Graves' hyperthyroidism.

There are many counts of this clonotype. V gene TRBV7-9 combines with J gene TRBJ1-2; 11 bases line up with TRBD1. J gave up 8 bases and V 7 bases, and 15 bases lay outside the gene matches. Germline loops: CDR1 SEHNR, CDR2 FQNEAQ (reference sequence). This CDR3 spans 16 amino acids. CDR3 sequence: CASTRGQGASDSGYTF. The CDR3 region has the DNA TGTGCCAGCACCCGAGGACAGGGGGCGTCCGACAGCGGCTACACCTTC.

This clonotype was seen at least ten times. The chain recombines TRBV4-1 with TRBJ1-1, with D hard to call. V lost 0 bases, J lost 7 bases, and 9 bases lay in between. This CDR3 contains 13 residues. Per germline, CDR1 MGHRA and CDR2 YSYEKL. The DNA for the CDR3 is TGCGCCAGCAGCCAAGAAATCCATGGTGAAGCTTTCTTT. Its translation: CASSQEIHGEAFF.

The J gene is TRBJ2-7, the V gene TRBV6-5; D may be TRBD2 (7 bases). Trimming shortened V by 3 bases and J by 7 bases, and 16 bases separated the two germline ends. Germline loops: CDR1 MNHEY, CDR2 SVGAGI. The CDR3 contains 14 residues. This CDR3 reads CASSYPGGLGEQYF. The CDR3 DNA sequence: TGTGCCAGCAGTTATCCCGGGGGGCTCGGGGAGCAGTACTTC.

This clonotype came up many times. The rearrangement uses TRBV20-1 and TRBJ2-5; D could derive from TRBD1 or TRBD2 (6 bases each). The ends were cut back, 0 bases at V and 2 bases at J, with 13 bases in the middle. CDR3 length equals 15 residues. The germline V gene encodes CDR1 DFQATT and CDR2 SNEGSKA (reference sequence). The CDR3 bases are TGCAGTGCTAGAGATCCGAGGGGGGCACAAGAGACCCAGTACTTC. This encodes CSARDPRGAQETQYF.

The chain is built from TRBV5-1 and TRBJ2-5, with 8 bases that match TRBD2. CDR3 length: 15 residues. CDR1 is SGHRS, CDR2 YFSETQ, per germline. Losses at the gene ends were 5 bases for V and 4 bases for J; bases not matched to a gene: 10. CDR3 nucleotide sequence: TGCGCCAGCAGTTACAAACCGGGACTAGGAGAGACCCAGTACTTC. Translating gives CASSYKPGLGETQYF.

The table lists this clonotype with many counts. This chain joins TRBV24-1 and TRBJ2-5; tentatively, D is TRBD2 (5 bases). The length of the CDR3 is 14 residues. The germline V gene encodes CDR1 KGHDR and CDR2 SFDVKD. The V end was cut by 1 base, the J end by 2 bases, with 7 bases between. The CDR3 protein is CATSDLRTQETQYF. The DNA for the CDR3 is TGTGCCACCAGTGATTTAAGGACTCAAGAGACCCAGTACTTC.

CDR3 DNA: TGTGCCAGCAGTTTCCGGGGGGGACTAGTAGGAGAGACCCAGTACTTC. Protein product: CASSFRGGLVGETQYF. This chain links TRBV12-3 or TRBV12-4 with TRBJ2-5; 8 bases align to TRBD2. Trimming took 3 bases from V and 4 from J; bases not matched to a gene: 10. The CDR3 sequence is 16 residues long.

For this clonotype: Since the CDR3 does not end with the conserved phenylalanine or tryptophan, this likely comes from a read error. The chain links TRBV6-5 to TRBJ2-6; tentative D call: TRBD2 (6 bases). CDR3 length: 15 residues. Per the germline V gene, CDR1 is MNHEY and CDR2 is SVGAGI. V was clipped by 4 bases and J by 3 bases, with 10 bases between them. CDR3 bases: TGTGCCAGCAGTTTTTGGGGAGGTGGGGCCAACGTCCTGACTGTG. Protein: CASSFWGGGANVLTV.

Many counts were recorded for this clonotype. The chain uses TRBV20-1 and TRBJ2-7, with D tentatively TRBD1 or TRBD2 (5 bases each). The CDR3 runs to 12 residues. Per the germline V gene, CDR1 is DFQATT and CDR2 is SNEGSKA (reference sequence). CDR3 nucleotide sequence: TGCAGCGCAGGGAGAGGTCTCTACGAGCAGTACTTC. Protein: CSAGRGLYEQYF.

This clonotype was observed at least ten times. This chain links TRBV20-1 with TRBJ1-1, with TRBD1 as a possible D gene (6 bases). The CDR3 contains 15 residues. Germline V gene data show CDR1 as DFQATT and CDR2 as SNEGSKA (reference sequence). Trimming left V 5 bases short and J 5 bases short, with 21 bases between. This chain's CDR3 is CSAGPLQGISTEAFF. The CDR3 DNA is TGCAGTGCTGGGCCCCTGCAGGGGATATCAACTGAAGCTTTCTTT.

This clonotype was observed a few times. The chain employs TRBV18 and TRBJ1-6, with D possibly TRBD1 on 6 matching bases. The CDR3 extends over 16 amino acids. V was cut by 2 bases and J by 9 bases, with 17 bases left in between. CDR1 and CDR2 (germline): KGHSH, LQKENI. The CDR3 nucleotides are TGTGCCAGCTCACCAACGCTAAGGACAGTAATTTCACCCCTCCACTTT. Translation gives CASSPTLRTVISPLHF.

In its sample, this clonotype was seen a few times. One base away lies a much larger clone, so this may be a sequencing read error. V is TRBV2 and J is TRBJ2-2; TRBD1 aligns across 8 bases. The germline CDR1 and CDR2 sequences are SNHLY and FYNNEI. This CDR3 contains 15 residues. Trimming removed 6 bases from V and 2 bases from J; junction bases left unmatched: 5. CDR3 bases: TGTGCCAGCAGAACGGACAGGGCTAACACCGGGGAGCTGTTTTTT. It is translated as CASRTDRANTGELFF.

The V gene is TRBV2, the J gene TRBJ1-2; D ambiguous. This CDR3 has 13 amino acids. CDR1 SNHLY and CDR2 FYNNEI come from the germline V gene. Trimming stripped 4 bases from V and 1 base from J, with 7 bases between. The CDR3 DNA reads TGTGCCAGCAGTGCCAACCTTAACTATGGCTACACCTTC. This translates into CASSANLNYGYTF.

The chain links TRBV30 to TRBJ2-2; tentatively, D is TRBD1 or TRBD2 (5 bases each). Germline CDR1 and CDR2: GTSNPN and SVGIG (reference sequence). The CDR3 is 15 amino acids. Deletions cut 8 bases from V and 6 bases from J, with 22 bases between. The CDR3 DNA reads TGTGCCGCACCATCTAGGGACCGAGTACCCGGGGAGCTGTTTTTT. Translation: CAAPSRDRVPGELFF.

This clonotype was detected ten times or more. The rearrangement joins TRBV6-1 to TRBJ1-1; TRBD1 agrees at 7 bases. Germline values: CDR1 MNHNS, CDR2 SASEGT. There are 14 residues in the CDR3. The V segment lost 8 bases and the J segment 11 bases; nucleotides outside the gene matches: 17. The CDR3 here is CASLPSVKGAKAFF. The CDR3 DNA sequence: TGTGCCAGCTTGCCCTCCGTGAAGGGGGCTAAGGCTTTCTTT.

This clonotype occurred many times. This rearrangement joins TRBV7-3 to TRBJ2-5; D may be TRBD2 (6 bases). Germline V gene data show CDR1 as SGHTA and CDR2 as FQGTGA. V gave up 3 bases and J gave up 7 bases, with 9 bases separating them. This CDR3 comprises 12 residues. The CDR3 reads CASSFPGGTQYF. The CDR3 DNA follows: TGTGCCAGCAGCTTCCCCGGGGGGACCCAGTACTTC.

This clonotype was seen many times. J is TRBJ1-1 and V is TRBV11-2; no clear D gene. Trimming stripped 0 bases from V and 6 bases from J, with 5 bases between. The CDR3 is made up of 12 amino acids. The germline V gene has CDR1 SGHAT and CDR2 FQNNGV. The CDR3 DNA reads TGTGCCAGCAGCTTAGATGAATCTGAAGCTTTCTTT. Its protein is CASSLDESEAFF.

In this sample, this clonotype turned up a few times. V is TRBV3-1 and J is TRBJ2-2, with D possibly TRBD2 on 6 matching bases. Trimming pared 2 bases from V and 1 base from J, leaving 14 bases between. CDR1 is LGHDT and CDR2 is YNNKEL in the germline V gene (reference sequence). The length of the CDR3 is 17 residues. The CDR3 sequence is CASSQKSRGMNTGELFF. The CDR3 DNA is TGTGCCAGCAGCCAAAAATCTCGCGGGATGAACACCGGGGAGCTGTTTTTT.

This clonotype has a count of ten or more. The chain combines TRBV12-3 or TRBV12-4 with TRBJ1-6, with D unclear. The CDR3 extends over 13 amino acids. V was trimmed by 3 bases and J by 9 bases, leaving 9 bases between them. Written as DNA, the CDR3 is TGTGCCAGCAGTTTTTCCTACATTTCACCCCTCCACTTT. Protein product: CASSFSYISPLHF.

The J gene is TRBJ2-1, the V gene TRBV6-1; possibly TRBD2 for D (5 bases). CDR3 length: 12 amino acids. Germline values: CDR1 MNHNS, CDR2 SASEGT. Trimming took off 6 bases at V and 8 bases at J, with 11 bases between the two ends. Written as DNA, the CDR3 is TGTGCCAGCAGAGGACTGTGGGATGAGCAGTTCTTC. Amino acid sequence: CASRGLWDEQFF.

This chain uses TRBV5-1 with TRBJ2-2, with D possibly matching TRBD1 (5 bases). The CDR3 extends over 16 amino acids. V lost 0 bases to trimming and J lost 3 bases, with 12 bases between them. The germline V gene encodes CDR1 SGHRS and CDR2 YFSETQ. In DNA, the CDR3 is TGCGCCAGCAGCTTGGAAGCTTCAGGGTACACCGGGGAGCTGTTTTTT. It yields the protein CASSLEASGYTGELFF.

This clonotype was picked up a small number of times. J is TRBJ2-7 and V is TRBV7-3; D is perhaps TRBD1 or TRBD2 (5 bases each). The CDR3 spans 19 residues. Germline lookup yields CDR1 SGHTA and CDR2 FQGTGA. Trimming took off 1 base at V and 0 bases at J, with 22 bases between the two ends. The CDR3 sequence: CASSLRSGTPKSSSYEQYF. For the CDR3, the DNA is TGTGCCAGCAGCTTAAGGTCTGGGACCCCAAAGAGTAGCTCCTACGAGCAGTACTTC.

With respect to this clonotype: Sequence at one end of the junction differs from germline and may be a read error. The chain combines TRBV30 with TRBJ2-3, with 8 bases lining up with TRBD2. Germline loops: CDR1 GTSNPN, CDR2 SVGIG (reference sequence). The CDR3 has 15 residues. Here the CDR3 DNA reads TGTGCCTGGAGTCCGGGGGGGCGGGCTACGGATACACAGTATTTT. It is translated as CAWSPGGRATDTQYF. Looking up the rest from reference TRBV30 and TRBJ2-3 gives the full variable domain: SQTIHQWPATLVQPVGSPLSLECTVEGTSNPNLYWYRQAAGRGLQLLFYSVGIGQISSEVPQNLSASRPQDRQFILSSKKLLLSDSGFYLCAWSPGGRATDTQYFGPGTRLTVL.

This sequence joins TRBV6-2 or TRBV6-3 and TRBJ2-7; D possibly uses TRBD1 or TRBD2 (5 bases each). The V gene lost 3 bases and the J gene lost 6 bases, with 27 bases spanning the gap. This CDR3 contains 18 residues. The germline V gene encodes CDR1 MNHEY and CDR2 SVGEGT. The CDR3 region is CASSYIDQVGAEAGEQYF. CDR3 coding DNA: TGTGCCAGCAGTTATATTGACCAGGTCGGGGCCGAAGCCGGCGAGCAGTACTTC.

In regard to this clonotype: The conserved final phenylalanine or tryptophan is absent from the CDR3, which likely points to a read error. The CDR3 loop is CASRLQDPPAFY. DNA for the CDR3: TGTGCCAGTAGGCTCCAGGACCCCCCGGCTTTCTAT. The rearrangement uses TRBV12-3 or TRBV12-4 and TRBJ1-1, with no clear D. V was clipped by 9 bases and J by 11 bases, with 19 bases between them. The CDR3 runs 12 residues.

This clonotype was observed at least ten times. This rearrangement joins TRBV6-5 to TRBJ2-7, with D possibly TRBD2 on 7 matching bases. This CDR3 region has 15 residues. The V end lost 4 bases, the J end lost 5 bases, and 18 bases lay between the germline ends. Germline assignment: CDR1 MNHEY and CDR2 SVGAGI. CDR3 in amino acids: CASSSPKTGRDEQYF. The CDR3 nucleotides read TGTGCCAGCAGTTCACCCAAAACAGGGAGGGACGAGCAGTACTTC.